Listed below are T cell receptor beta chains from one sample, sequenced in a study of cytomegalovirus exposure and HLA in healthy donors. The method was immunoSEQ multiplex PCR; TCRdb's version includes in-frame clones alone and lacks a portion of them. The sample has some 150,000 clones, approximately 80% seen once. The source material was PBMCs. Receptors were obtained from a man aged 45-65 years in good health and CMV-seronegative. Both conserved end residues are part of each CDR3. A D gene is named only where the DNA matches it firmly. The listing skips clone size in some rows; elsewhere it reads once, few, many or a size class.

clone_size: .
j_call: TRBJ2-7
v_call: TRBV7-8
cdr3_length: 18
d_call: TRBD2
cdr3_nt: TGTGCCAGCAGCTTAGAAGCGGGAGGGCCCATTTGGTCCTACGAGCAGTACTTC
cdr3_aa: CASSLEAGGPIWSYEQYF

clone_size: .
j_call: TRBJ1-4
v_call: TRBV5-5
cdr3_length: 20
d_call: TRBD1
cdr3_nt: TGTGCCAGCAGCTTGGGTATTAGTGGTAGTACAGGGGTAAATCATGAAAAACTGTTTTTT
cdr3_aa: CASSLGISGSTGVNHEKLFF

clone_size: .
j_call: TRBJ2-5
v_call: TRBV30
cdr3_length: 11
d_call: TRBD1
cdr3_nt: TGTGGACAGGGTCTAAAGGAGACCCAGTACTTC
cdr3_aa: CGQGLKETQYF

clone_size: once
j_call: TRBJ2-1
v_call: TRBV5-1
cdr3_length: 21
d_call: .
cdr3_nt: TGCACCAGCAGCCTACCCCCGGGAGCGCCGTCAGAAGGGGAGGTGAATCGTGAGCAGTTCTTC
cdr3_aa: CTSSLPPGAPSEGEVNREQFF

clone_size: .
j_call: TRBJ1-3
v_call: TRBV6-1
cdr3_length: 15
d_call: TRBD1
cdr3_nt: TGTGCCAGCAGTGTGGACAGGGTCTCTGGAAACACCATATATTTT
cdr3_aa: CASSVDRVSGNTIYF

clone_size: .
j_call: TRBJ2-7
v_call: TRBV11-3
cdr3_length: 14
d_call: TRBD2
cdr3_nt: TGTGCCAGCTCCCAGCGGGGGGGCCTCCACGAGCAGTACTTC
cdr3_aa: CASSQRGGLHEQYF

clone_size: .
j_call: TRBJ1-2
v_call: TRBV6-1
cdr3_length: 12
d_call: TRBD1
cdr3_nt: TGTGCCAGCACCCTGACAGGGTACGGCTACACCTTC
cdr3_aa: CASTLTGYGYTF

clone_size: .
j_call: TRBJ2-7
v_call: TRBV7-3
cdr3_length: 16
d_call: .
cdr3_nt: TGTGCCAGCAGCAGCCGCAGGGGTAGGAGCTCCTACGAGCAGTACTTC
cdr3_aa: CASSSRRGRSSYEQYF

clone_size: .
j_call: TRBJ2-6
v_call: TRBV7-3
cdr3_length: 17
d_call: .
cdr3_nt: TGTGCCAGCAGTCGTCATTCGGCGGTCTCTGGGGCCAACGTCCTGACTTTC
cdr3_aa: CASSRHSAVSGANVLTF

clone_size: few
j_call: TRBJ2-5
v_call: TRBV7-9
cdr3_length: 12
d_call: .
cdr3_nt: TGTGCCAGCAGCTTAGGTTCGGGGACCCAGTACTTC
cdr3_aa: CASSLGSGTQYF

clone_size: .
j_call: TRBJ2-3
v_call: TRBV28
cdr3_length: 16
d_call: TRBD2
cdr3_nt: TGTGCCAGCAGTACACCGGGACTAGGGTTCCCAGATACGCAGTATTTT
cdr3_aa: CASSTPGLGFPDTQYF

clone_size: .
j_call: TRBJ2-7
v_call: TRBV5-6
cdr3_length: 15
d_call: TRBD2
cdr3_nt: TGTGCCAGCAGCACGATGGGACTAGCGGATTACGAGCAGTACTTC
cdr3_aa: CASSTMGLADYEQYF

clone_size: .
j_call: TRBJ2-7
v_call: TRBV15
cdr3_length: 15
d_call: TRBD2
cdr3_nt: TGTGCCACCAGCCGTAGCGCTAGCGGGGTTGACGAGCAGTACTTC
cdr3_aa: CATSRSASGVDEQYF

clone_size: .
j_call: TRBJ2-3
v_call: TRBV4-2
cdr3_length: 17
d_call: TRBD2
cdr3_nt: TGTGCCAGCAGCCTGACTAGCGGGGGGACTAGCACAGATACGCAGTATTTT
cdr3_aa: CASSLTSGGTSTDTQYF

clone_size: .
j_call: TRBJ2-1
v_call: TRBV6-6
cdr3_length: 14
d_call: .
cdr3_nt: TGTGCCAGCGGGTCTCGGGACTTAGGGGTAGGGCAGTTCTTC
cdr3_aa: CASGSRDLGVGQFF

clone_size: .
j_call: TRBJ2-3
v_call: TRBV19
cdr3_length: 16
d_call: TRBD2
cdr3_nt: TGTGCCAGTAGTATCGAACTAGCGGGGAACACAGATACGCAGTATTTT
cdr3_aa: CASSIELAGNTDTQYF

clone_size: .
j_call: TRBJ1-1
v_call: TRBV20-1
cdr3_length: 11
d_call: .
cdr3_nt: TGCAGTGCTACTCCGGACACTCAAGCTTTCTTT
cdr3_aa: CSATPDTQAFF

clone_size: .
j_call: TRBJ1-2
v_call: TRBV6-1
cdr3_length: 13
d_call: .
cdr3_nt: TGTGCCAGCAGTGAGGAGGGACACTATGGCTACACCTTC
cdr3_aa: CASSEEGHYGYTF

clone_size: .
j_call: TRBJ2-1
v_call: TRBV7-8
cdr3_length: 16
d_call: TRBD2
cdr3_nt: TGTGCCAGCAGCCCGGGACTAGCGGGAGGATCTGGTGAGCAGTTCTTC
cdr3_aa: CASSPGLAGGSGEQFF

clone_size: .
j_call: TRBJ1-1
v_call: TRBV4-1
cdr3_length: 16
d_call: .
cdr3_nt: TGCGCCAGCAGCCTATCGGACTCAGCTTTGAACACTGAAGCTTTCTTT
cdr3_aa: CASSLSDSALNTEAFF

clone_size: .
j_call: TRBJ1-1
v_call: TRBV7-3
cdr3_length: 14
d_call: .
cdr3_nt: TGTGCCAACAGCTTATCGCGGAGGAACACTGAAGCTTTCTTT
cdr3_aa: CANSLSRRNTEAFF

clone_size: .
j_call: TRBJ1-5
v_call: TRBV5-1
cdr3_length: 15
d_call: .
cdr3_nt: TGCGCCAGCAGCTTGTTGGGGGGAATCAATCAGCCCCAGCATTTT
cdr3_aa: CASSLLGGINQPQHF

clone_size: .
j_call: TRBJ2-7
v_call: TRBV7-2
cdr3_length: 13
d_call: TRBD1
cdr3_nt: TGTGCCAGCAGCTTATTTGAGAGACAGGGGCTGTACTTC
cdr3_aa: CASSLFERQGLYF

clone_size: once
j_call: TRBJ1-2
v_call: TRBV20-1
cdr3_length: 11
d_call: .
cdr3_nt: TGCAGTGCCAGTGCGGGCTATGGCTACACCTTC
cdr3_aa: CSASAGYGYTF

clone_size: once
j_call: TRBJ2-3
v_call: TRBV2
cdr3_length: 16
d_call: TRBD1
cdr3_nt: TGTGCCAGCAGTAAAGACAGGGGGTCCAGCACAGATACGCAGTATTTT
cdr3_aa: CASSKDRGSSTDTQYF

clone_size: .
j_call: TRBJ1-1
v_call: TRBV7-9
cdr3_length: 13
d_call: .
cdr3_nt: TGTGCCAGCAGCTTAGAAGGGGTTGGATCGGCTTTCTTT
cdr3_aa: CASSLEGVGSAFF

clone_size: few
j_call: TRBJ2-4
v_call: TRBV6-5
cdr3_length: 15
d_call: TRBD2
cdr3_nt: TGTGCCAGCAGTTACTCGTTGCGGGAGAAAAACATTCAGTACTTC
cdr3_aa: CASSYSLREKNIQYF

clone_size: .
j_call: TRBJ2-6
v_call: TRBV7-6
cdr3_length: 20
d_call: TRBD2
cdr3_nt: TGTGCCAGCAGCCGCGCCGGGCGGGGGGCCCCTAGCTCTGGGGCCAACGTCCTGACTTTC
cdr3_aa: CASSRAGRGAPSSGANVLTF

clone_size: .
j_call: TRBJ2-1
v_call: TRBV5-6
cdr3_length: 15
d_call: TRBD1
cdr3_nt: TGTGCCAGCAGCTTGGGACAGGGCAGCTACAATGAGCAGTTCTTC
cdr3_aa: CASSLGQGSYNEQFF

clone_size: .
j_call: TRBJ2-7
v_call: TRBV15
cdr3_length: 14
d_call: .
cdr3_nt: TGTGCCACCAGCAAATCACAGGGAGCCTACGAGCAGTACTTC
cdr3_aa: CATSKSQGAYEQYF

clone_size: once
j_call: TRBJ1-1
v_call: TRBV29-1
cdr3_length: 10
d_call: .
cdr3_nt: TGCAGCGTTGAAAGGGGTGAAGCTTTCTTT
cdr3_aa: CSVERGEAFF

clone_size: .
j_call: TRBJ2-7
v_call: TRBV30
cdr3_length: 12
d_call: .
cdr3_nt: TGTGCCTGGAGTGTATCTACCTACGAGCAGTACTTC
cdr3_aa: CAWSVSTYEQYF

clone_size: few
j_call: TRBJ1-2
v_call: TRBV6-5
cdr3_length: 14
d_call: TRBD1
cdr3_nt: TGTGCCAGCAGTCACCCGGACAGGGGAGGCGGCTACACCTTC
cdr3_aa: CASSHPDRGGGYTF

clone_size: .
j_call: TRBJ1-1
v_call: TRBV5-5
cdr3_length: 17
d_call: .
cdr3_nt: TGTGCCAGCAGACTGGACAGTCGCACCCTCATCCGACATAGAGCTTTCTTT
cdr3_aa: CASRLDSRTLIRHRAFF

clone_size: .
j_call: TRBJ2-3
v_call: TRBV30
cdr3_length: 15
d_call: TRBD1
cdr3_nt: TGTGCCTGGAGTCCAGGACAGGGGGCATCAGATACGCAGTATTTT
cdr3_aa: CAWSPGQGASDTQYF

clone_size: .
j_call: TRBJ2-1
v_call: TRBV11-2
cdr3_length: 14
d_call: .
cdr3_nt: TGTGCCAGCAGCTTAGCGAGCGTCAACAATGAGCAGTTCTTC
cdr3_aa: CASSLASVNNEQFF

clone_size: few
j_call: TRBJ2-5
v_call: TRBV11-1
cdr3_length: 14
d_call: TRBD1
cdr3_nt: TGTGCCAGCAGCTTCGGACAGGGGCAAGAGACCCAGTACTTC
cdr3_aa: CASSFGQGQETQYF

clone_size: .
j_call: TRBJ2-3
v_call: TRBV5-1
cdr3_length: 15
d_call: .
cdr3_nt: TGCGCCAGCAGCTTAGCGGGTCGTAGCACAGATACGCAGTATTTT
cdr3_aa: CASSLAGRSTDTQYF

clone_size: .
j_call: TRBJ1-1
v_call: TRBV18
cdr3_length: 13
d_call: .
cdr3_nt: TGTGCCAGCTCACCGACAGACAACACTGAAGCTTTCTTT
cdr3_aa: CASSPTDNTEAFF